This entry features one T cell receptor (beta chain) sequence. This clone's antigen is unknown. It has no much larger one-base neighbor in the sample; base qualities were not kept. The library was made by the immunoSEQ multiplex PCR assay. For the multiplex PCR, a mixture combining 60 forward primers for TCR Vbeta segments and 13 reverse primers for TCR Jbeta segments was used. Amplification of the CDR3 region of rearranged TCR beta genes was performed with a multiplex PCR assay on genomic DNA. The amplified TCR beta libraries were sequenced on the Illumina HiSeq System as 87-base-pair reads. In the source study's methods: A later analysis counted about 82 million unique TCR beta chains across the 640 or so repertoires, and around 9.9 million of these chains were shared by at least two donors. Raw reads were error-corrected and collapsed into unique sequences with a nearest-neighbor algorithm that merged closely related sequences to remove PCR and sequencing errors. To assign V, D and J gene segments, CDR3 sequences were aligned to IMGT reference sequences. Each retained sequence needed at least a six-nucleotide match to both a V gene segment and a J gene segment. A rearrangement was called productive if the CDR3 had no stop codons and remained in frame with V and J, and every other rearrangement was called non-productive. CDR3 was defined according to IMGT convention as the region running from the second conserved V-encoded cysteine to the conserved J-encoded phenylalanine. In an earlier analysis of around 640 of the donors, sequences lacking an unambiguous match to a single V gene segment were excluded. An earlier analysis of some 610 of the donors called V segments functional above 56.7% productive rearrangements and segregating when the between-donor standard deviation exceeded 5%. A statistical classification framework was built for diagnosing cytomegalovirus status from the catalog of TCR beta chain sequences. V and J gene assignment, in a later analysis, came from comparing TCR nucleotide sequences with IMGT/GENE-DB human TR gene sequences. Using the TCRdist pipeline, a later analysis assigned CDR3 sequences along with most-parsimonious VDJ recombination scenarios. In a later analysis, every TCR beta chain was defined by the combination of its CDR3 amino acid sequence and its V-gene family, and reads without a unique V-gene family were dropped. A later analysis removed 500 to 650 highly shared, low-generation-probability nucleotide sequences to deal with suspected cross-contamination and a sequencing artifact. In a later analysis, a clonal expansion index was calculated for each public chain from normalized within-repertoire ranks of inferred template counts. In a later analysis, generation probabilities were computed using a VDJ recombination model fitted to out-of-frame rearrangements, and the results were checked against IGoR. Hypergeometric tests were used in a later analysis to score TCR-TCR, TCR-HLA and TCR-CMV co-occurrence, with a repertoire-size bias correction applied to the TCR pairs. In a later analysis, false discovery rates were estimated by permuting HLA or CMV assignments 20 times. In a later analysis, co-occurring TCRs were grouped using DBSCAN, and TCRdist sequence similarity was added for clustering within HLA-allele-positive subsets. Repertoires with fewer than 30,000 or more than 120,000 public chains, plus five repertoires with anomalous nucleotide sharing, were excluded from co-occurrence clustering. TCRdb carries this immuneACCESS record with in-frame sequences only. Its versions omit some clonotypes, under half of them owing to an unresolved V gene in the studies checked, with the rest unexplained. V and J calls and clone size are copied from that table; D and trimming were computed from the DNA. The sample has under 100,000 clones on record, less than 80% of them singletons. The ten largest clones capture 15% of the sample.

The source of the sample is a study of cytomegalovirus exposure and HLA in healthy donors (TCRdb year 2017). Study-level background: According to an earlier analysis of 550 to 750 of the donors, some 170 million T cells yielded over 90 million unique TCR beta sequences and less than 300 Gb of sequence data. An early release that covered several hundred HLA-typed donors contained around 330 gigabases of sequencing data and tens of millions of unique TCR sequences. The later analysis used no new phenotypic data to find candidate immune exposures, relying instead on TCR beta sequences and their occurrence across donors. The study combined high-throughput TCR immunosequencing, statistical association of individual TCRs with disease status, and machine learning to predict cytomegalovirus infection status. The study profiled the T cell repertoires of approximately 700 subjects by immunosequencing and related them to cytomegalovirus serostatus. A later genetic analysis took genome-wide SNP genotypes for 398 of the 666 donors and used that subset as a discovery cohort. Alongside the repertoire data, information on donor age, sex, ethnicity and CMV serostatus was compiled. An earlier analysis of 500 to 650 of the donors applied high-throughput TCR beta sequencing to assess whether each TCR beta V gene segment acted as functional or pseudogenic. A few DR-DQ haplotypes were treated as single units for association and clustering because of strong linkage in the cohort. Among roughly 370 genotyped donors of the cohort, an average of about 240,000 unique TCR beta nucleotide sequences were sequenced per donor, around 20% of them non-productive. The number of donors typed differed by locus, with about 629-640 for A, B, C, DRB1 and DQB1, roughly 520 for DQA1, under 610 for DPA1, and over 400 for DPB1. HLA typing included class I and class II loci at four-digit resolution. Among the approximately 400 genotyped donors, 81% belonged to the genetic ancestry cluster associated with self-reported Caucasian donors. Every repertoire in the discovery cohort had been generated on one and the same sequencing platform. The study aimed to test whether cataloging public T cell receptors could reveal signatures of past pathogen exposure. A separate validation cohort of some 130 different subjects was used in addition to the 666-subject first cohort. A later analysis re-examined previously published TCR beta repertoires from more than 600 donors and added high-resolution HLA genotyping to investigate patterns of TCR occurrence. Here is what the overall study found, with its caveats: In vitro tests confirmed that a few of the cytomegalovirus-associated TCR beta chains recognize cytomegalovirus antigens. The authors suggested that the approach could potentially be extended to other disease states and immunological phenotypes. In a later analysis, HLA-associated TCR beta chains showed more clonal expansion and lower generation probabilities than non-associated chains that were equally common. A total of 150 or so TCR beta chains were listed by the study as associated with cytomegalovirus. Assigning TCR associations to individual alleles was difficult when HLA alleles, especially DR and DQ, strongly co-occurred. A further reported finding was that TCR beta sequences accurately predicted the HLA-A and HLA-B alleles for most subjects in the first cohort. A cluster of highly shared sequence variants was judged likely to be a technical artifact of the sequencing pipeline. The earlier analysis of 450 to 700 of the donors excluded roughly 17 rarely observed V segments, including chromosome 9 orphons, because counts were too low. The cohort was sequenced for TCR beta chains only, and without alpha or paired-chain data the features that could be detected were limited. Most TCR sequences were observed very rarely across donors, whereas some public TCRs were present in many individuals. Because some donors lacked HLA typing at each locus, the association tests relied only on the typed subset. Sequencing depth was assumed to be roughly uniform across donors in the presence/absence analyses, though that assumption may not hold. In a later genetic analysis, fewer N-insertions in productive TCRs were reported among donors in an Asian-associated ancestry cluster than the roughly 670-donor mean. A later analysis found that most CMV-associated TCR beta chains appeared HLA-restricted, with HLA associations seemingly driven largely by CMV exposure. In a later genetic analysis, a missense DCLRE1C variant was associated with V-gene and J-gene trimming of TCR beta chains, and the association was replicated in an independent cohort. Immune exposure information for the cohort was limited to CMV serostatus. Cytomegalovirus status was reported to be diagnosed by the classifier with high specificity and sensitivity in both the original and validation cohorts. According to a later analysis, parvovirus B19, influenza, CMV and Epstein-Barr virus appeared linked to several top co-occurrence clusters. In a later analysis, the rate of TCR association differed among HLA loci, with DRB1 alleles having the most associated TCRs and HLA-C alleles having the fewest. Linkage disequilibrium might explain the correlated functional status among segregating V segments, but an unknown experimental factor could not be ruled out. An earlier analysis of around 600 of the donors showed that most TCR beta V segments appeared in productive rearrangements either about 90% or about 30% of the time, which broadly matched IMGT annotations. Specific HLA alleles were associated with about 17,000 TCR beta sequences at a false discovery rate of 0.05 in a later analysis.

The cohort consisted of 600 to 700 healthy bone marrow donors. Cohort members were all nominally healthy when sampled, although unrecorded immune exposures were likely present. The donor tested CMV seropositive and was one of the 289 seropositive cohort members. Every donor gave a peripheral blood sample, and the peripheral blood mononuclear cells from that sample were used for TCR beta sequencing. Genomic DNA was extracted from the blood cell samples with the Qiagen DNeasy Blood Extraction Kit. The sample consisted of PBMCs. The source of this sequence is a woman aged 40-49 years in good health and CMV-seropositive.

The base sequence is TGTGCCAGCAGCTTAGTCATCACAGGCTCTAACTATGGCTACACCTTC. The resulting protein is CASSLVITGSNYGYTF. The rearranged chain carries TRBV7-2 and TRBJ1-2; the D segment could be TRBD1, given 5 matching bases. CDR1 and CDR2 were assigned from the germline V gene as SGHTA and FQGNSA. V drops 1 base and J drops 0 bases, leaving 12 bases in between. Its CDR3 holds 16 amino acids, cysteine through phenylalanine. Only the CDR3 portion is preserved as DNA: 48 bases, with reading frame beginning at the first base.